The 19 T cell receptor beta chains below all came from one sample that was sequenced in a study of cytomegalovirus exposure and HLA in healthy donors. This PCR relied on a set of 60 Vbeta primers and 13 Jbeta primers. Generated by immunoSEQ multiplex PCR, the TCRdb table keeps only in-frame clones and is missing some. The sample yields around 59,000 clones, 80% seen once. Sequenced: PBMCs. Receptor source: a woman in her thirties or forties in good health and CMV-seronegative.

The CDR3 DNA reads as TGTGCCAGCAGGGCAGGGGGCGCAGGCGTTGGAAACACCATATATTTT. Its protein is CASRAGGAGVGNTIYF. The chain couples TRBV27 to TRBJ1-3; 8 positions match TRBD1. V gave up 6 bases and J gave up 3 bases; unmatched junction bases: 10. CDR3 size: 16 residues. CDR1 and CDR2 (germline): MNHEY, SMNVEV (reference sequence).

The chain carries TRBV19 and TRBJ2-1; maybe TRBD2 (5 bases). V gave up 4 bases and J gave up 7 bases, with 20 bases separating them. Germline CDR1 and CDR2: LNHDA and SQIVND (reference sequence). The length of the CDR3 is 16 residues. CDR3 coding DNA: TGTGCCAGTAGTAAAGGGTCAGTGGGAGTGGCGAATGAGCAGTTCTTC. Translation: CASSKGSVGVANEQFF.

CDR3 residues: CASSLRDRGLEAFF. The DNA for the CDR3 is TGTGCCAGCAGCCTCCGGGACAGGGGCCTTGAAGCTTTCTTT. The V gene is TRBV7-9, the J gene TRBJ1-1, with TRBD1 matching 10 bases. V trimming: 5 bases; J trimming: 7 bases; junction bases outside the gene matches: 7. Germline V lookup: CDR1 SEHNR, CDR2 FQNEAQ (reference sequence). CDR3 size: 14 residues.

The CDR3 sequence is CASLSDRDHTGELFF. The CDR3 DNA follows: TGTGCCTCTTTATCGGACAGGGACCACACCGGGGAGCTGTTTTTT. The chain employs TRBV6-1 and TRBJ2-2, with 8 positions matching TRBD1. J lost 3 bases, V lost 11 bases, and 11 bases had no gene match. CDR1 and CDR2 (germline): MNHNS, SASEGT. CDR3 size: 15 residues.

This clone came up a few times. This chain links TRBV6-5 with TRBJ2-7; maybe TRBD1 (6 bases). This CDR3 comprises 15 residues. Trimming removed 6 bases at V and 7 bases at J, with 22 bases between. Looked up from germline, CDR1 is MNHEY and CDR2 is SVGAGI. DNA for the CDR3: TGTGCCAGCAGAAGGACAGAGTCTGGCCTTAAGGAGCAGTACTTC. Translation: CASRRTESGLKEQYF.

The chain uses TRBV29-1 and TRBJ1-2; TRBD1 agrees at 11 bases. Per the germline V gene, CDR1 is SQVTM and CDR2 is ANQGSEA. Trimming at V came to 1 base and at J to 7 bases, leaving 8 bases not matched to a gene. This CDR3 has 15 amino acids. This chain's CDR3 is CSVEVPGQGGFGYTF. CDR3 nucleotide sequence: TGCAGCGTTGAAGTCCCGGGACAGGGGGGTTTTGGCTACACCTTC.

A single count supports this clone. The rearrangement uses TRBV28 and TRBJ1-1; D remains ambiguous. The V and J ends lost 3 bases and 7 bases respectively, with 12 bases between them. There are 13 residues in the CDR3. From germline, CDR1 is MDHEN and CDR2 SYDVKM. CDR3 in amino acids: CASSFPVPGEAFF. CDR3 nucleotide sequence: TGTGCCAGCAGTTTCCCGGTCCCGGGTGAAGCTTTCTTT. Variable domain in full (rest from reference TRBV28 and TRBJ1-1): DVKVTQSSRYLVKRTGEKVFLECVQDMDHENMFWYRQDPGLGLRLIYFSYDVKMKEKGDIPEGYSVSREKKERFSLILESASTNQTSMYLCASSFPVPGEAFFGQGTRLTVV.

The chain has TRBV7-6 and TRBJ1-2; the match to TRBD1 covers 7 bases. Per germline, CDR1 SGHVS and CDR2 FNYEAQ. The CDR3 has 17 residues. V shed 4 bases and J 5 bases; nucleotides not matched to a gene: 16. CDR3 sequence: CASSSEGVDRAAYGYTF. CDR3 sequence (DNA): TGTGCCAGCAGCTCCGAGGGGGTTGACAGGGCGGCGTATGGCTACACCTTC.

The chain links TRBV28 to TRBJ2-5, with D possibly TRBD2 on 6 matching bases. V lost 5 bases, J lost 4 bases, and 11 bases lay in between. The CDR3 extends over 13 amino acids. CDR1 MDHEN and CDR2 SYDVKM come from the germline V gene. CDR3 region: CASSPLGGETQYF. For the CDR3, the DNA is TGTGCCAGCAGTCCACTGGGGGGAGAGACCCAGTACTTC.

This clone showed up just a few times. The V gene is TRBV5-5, the J gene TRBJ2-1, with 7 bases identical to TRBD1. From germline, CDR1 is SGHKS and CDR2 YYEKEE (reference sequence). After removal of 5 bases from V and 0 bases from J, the junction contained 5 bases not matched to a gene. The CDR3 length is 15 residues. The CDR3 nucleotides read TGTGCCAGCAGACCGGGACAGAGCTCCTACAATGAGCAGTTCTTC. Its translation is CASRPGQSSYNEQFF.

The V call is TRBV5-1, the J call TRBJ2-1, with TRBD2 identical over 11 bases. The CDR3 has 15 amino acids. After removal of 4 bases from V and 6 bases from J, the junction contained 6 bases not matched to a gene. Per the germline V gene, CDR1 is SGHRS and CDR2 is YFSETQ. The CDR3 sequence is CASSRLAGPSNEQFF. DNA of the CDR3: TGCGCCAGCAGCCGACTAGCGGGGCCTTCCAATGAGCAGTTCTTC.

This clone was recorded a few times. V gene TRBV5-4 combines with J gene TRBJ2-1; the D is unclear. V gave up 0 bases and J gave up 0 bases, with 10 bases separating them. The CDR3 sequence is 16 residues long. Germline V gene lookup returns CDR1 SGHNT and CDR2 YYREEE (reference sequence). The CDR3 loop is CASSLATVLSYNEQFF. CDR3 nucleotides: TGTGCCAGCAGCTTGGCAACAGTTCTCTCCTACAATGAGCAGTTCTTC.

CDR3 DNA: TGTGCCAGCAGCTGGGGACTAGCGGGAGTAGATGAGCAGTTCTTC. Residues: CASSWGLAGVDEQFF. The chain links TRBV5-4 to TRBJ2-1, with 14 bases lining up with TRBD2. The V gene end was trimmed by 3 bases and the J gene end by 8 bases; junction bases not matched to a gene: 4. In germline, CDR1 is SGHNT, CDR2 YYREEE (reference sequence). The CDR3 consists of 15 residues.

The V gene is TRBV28, the J gene TRBJ1-6, with TRBD1 identical over 7 bases. Germline values: CDR1 MDHEN, CDR2 SYDVKM. CDR3 length: 16 residues. V shed 5 bases, J shed 2 bases, and the junction held 6 bases outside the gene matches. The CDR3 loop is CASSEDRSTYNSPLHF. CDR3 sequence (DNA): TGTGCCAGCAGTGAGGACAGGAGCACCTATAATTCACCCCTCCACTTT.

The CDR3 DNA reads TGTGCCAGCAGCTTATTAGTAGCGGTGTACCTGAACACTGAAGCTTTCTTT. Its protein product is CASSLLVAVYLNTEAFF. The rearrangement uses TRBV5-8 and TRBJ1-1; D gene ambiguous. Between the trimmed V and J ends, which lost 2 bases and 0 bases, there was a span of 17 bases. This CDR3 contains 17 residues. Germline values: CDR1 SGHTS, CDR2 YDEGEE. The entire variable domain, with the rest obtained from reference TRBV5-8 and TRBJ1-1, is as follows: EAGVTQSPTHLIKTRGQQATLRCSPISGHTSVYWYQQALGLGLQFLLWYDEGEERNRGNFPPRFSGRQFPNYSSELNVNALELEDSALYLCASSLLVAVYLNTEAFFGQGTRLTVV.

The chain has TRBV4-1 and TRBJ2-7; 7 bases are shared with TRBD1. The germline gives CDR1 MGHRA, CDR2 YSYEKL. V dropped 4 bases and J dropped 0; count of bases not matched to a gene: 3. The CDR3 is 14 amino acids. CDR3 protein: CASSPDRASYEQYF. The CDR3 DNA follows: TGCGCCAGCAGCCCCGACAGGGCCTCCTACGAGCAGTACTTC.

The chain has TRBV7-9 and TRBJ2-7; a weak D match, TRBD1 (6 bases). There are 15 residues in the CDR3. The germline V and J ends were trimmed by 1 base and 2 bases, with 12 bases remaining between them. Germline CDR1 reads SEHNR; CDR2 reads FQNEAQ (reference sequence). In DNA form, the CDR3 reads TGTGCCAGCAGCTTAGGAGGACAGACAACCTACGAGCAGTACTTC. It translates to CASSLGGQTTYEQYF.

Only one count was recorded for this clone. CDR3 sequence reads: CASGEGGRETQYF. CDR3 nucleotides: TGTGCCAGCGGCGAGGGAGGGCGAGAGACCCAGTACTTC. J is TRBJ2-5 and V is TRBV6-6; 7 bases line up with TRBD2. The CDR3 is 13 amino acids. Germline V gives CDR1 MNHNY, CDR2 SVGAGI (reference sequence). Unmatched junction bases numbered 7, after V lost 8 bases and J lost 4 bases.

The chain links TRBV29-1 to TRBJ2-5; D is perhaps TRBD2 (6 bases). Trimming pared 4 bases from V and 1 base from J, leaving 10 bases between. The V gene's germline CDR1 is SQVTM and CDR2 ANQGSEA. CDR3 length: 13 amino acids. The CDR3 DNA sequence: TGCAGCGTTGGGCAGGGAGGCCAAGAGACCCAGTACTTC. Amino acid sequence: CSVGQGGQETQYF.